The 25 T cell receptor beta chains below were found in one sample sequenced in a study of blood T cell repertoires in COVID-19. Data came from immunoSEQ multiplex PCR; TCRdb stores just in-frame clones and leaves some out. The profile shows over 150,000 clones, roughly 83% of them singletons. Sequencing was performed on peripheral blood. The receptors here all came from a woman aged 55-69 years with acute or convalescent COVID-19.

This clone was seen a few times. V gene TRBV7-9 combines with J gene TRBJ2-5; TRBD1 matches at 8 bases. V was clipped by 5 bases and J by 5 bases; unmatched bases: 10. The CDR3 is made up of 15 amino acids. The germline V gene has CDR1 SEHNR and CDR2 FQNEAQ (reference sequence). CDR3: CASSTWTGSQETQYF. Written as DNA, the CDR3 is TGTGCCAGCAGCACCTGGACAGGGAGCCAGGAGACCCAGTACTTC.

The chain joins TRBV19 to TRBJ1-2, with 11 nucleotides matching TRBD1. Unmatched junction bases numbered 7, after V lost 5 bases and J lost 5 bases. In germline, CDR1 is LNHDA, CDR2 SQIVND (reference sequence). The CDR3 consists of 15 residues. DNA for the CDR3: TGTGCCAGTAGTCCCCGGGACAGGGGGGGATATGGCTACACCTTC. Its protein product is CASSPRDRGGYGYTF.

The chain uses TRBV11-1 and TRBJ1-6; no clear D. Trimming removed 6 bases at V and 5 bases at J, with 11 bases between. CDR3 length equals 14 residues. The germline CDR1 and CDR2 sequences are SGHAT and FQDESV (reference sequence). The CDR3 nucleotides read TGTGCCAGCAGGTCCGGGATTGATAATTCACCCCTCCACTTT. Translating it yields CASRSGIDNSPLHF.

In nucleotides, the CDR3 is TGCGCCAGCAGCCAAGGAGGGCAGGGGGGAGGTGTAGCTTTCTTT. It is translated as CASSQGGQGGGVAFF. The chain joins TRBV4-3 to TRBJ1-1; TRBD1 aligns across 7 bases. Germline CDR1 is LGHNA and CDR2 is YSLEER. The CDR3 is 15 amino acids. The V and J ends lost 1 base and 10 bases, in that order; junction bases with no gene match: 12.

CDR3 in DNA: TGCGCCAGCAGCCTCACCACGGGGTCAAATGAAAAACTGTTTTTT. Translating gives CASSLTTGSNEKLFF. J is TRBJ1-4 and V is TRBV4-1, with D hard to call. This CDR3 has 15 residues. Trimming took 4 bases from V and 5 from J, leaving 14 bases between them. Germline V gene lookup returns CDR1 MGHRA and CDR2 YSYEKL.

This clone was counted only a few times. The chain combines TRBV4-2 with TRBJ2-3; maybe TRBD2 (5 bases). V dropped 1 base and J dropped 2 bases, with 10 bases sitting between them. The CDR3 covers 15 residues. Germline-derived CDR1 and CDR2 are LGHNA and YNFKEQ. The CDR3 loop reads CASSQASGPTDTQYF. CDR3 DNA sequence: TGTGCCAGCAGCCAAGCAAGCGGCCCCACAGATACGCAGTATTTT.

The chain combines TRBV6-4 with TRBJ2-5; D possibly corresponds to TRBD1 (6 bases). Between the trimmed V and J ends, which lost 4 bases and 4 bases, there was a span of 13 bases. The germline V gene encodes CDR1 MRHNA and CDR2 SNTAGT. The CDR3 runs 14 residues. The CDR3 sequence is CASSAWGLRETQYF. CDR3 DNA sequence: TGTGCCAGCAGTGCCTGGGGGCTAAGAGAGACCCAGTACTTC.

The chain recombines TRBV9 with TRBJ1-2; 8 bases line up with TRBD1. The CDR3 contains 15 residues. Germline values: CDR1 SGDLS, CDR2 YYNGEE. V was clipped by 3 bases and J by 0 bases; unmatched bases: 4. CDR3 nucleotide sequence: TGTGCCAGCAGCGCGAGGGACAGGACTAACTATGGCTACACCTTC. Protein: CASSARDRTNYGYTF.

V and J are TRBV4-3 and TRBJ2-7; 8 nucleotides agree with TRBD1. J was trimmed by 2 bases and V by 0 bases; bases with no gene match: 12. CDR3 size: 18 residues. CDR1 LGHNA and CDR2 YSLEER come from the germline V gene. Here the CDR3 DNA reads TGCGCCAGCAGCCAAGATGGCGCTGGACAGGGACCTGCCTACGAGCAGTACTTC. Translated, it gives CASSQDGAGQGPAYEQYF.

This chain joins TRBV27 and TRBJ1-2; D might be TRBD1 (6 bases). The germline V gene has CDR1 MNHEY and CDR2 SMNVEV (reference sequence). The CDR3 sequence is 15 residues long. Trimming pared 7 bases from V and 4 bases from J, leaving 19 bases between. CDR3: CASTFRGRGGYGYTF. The CDR3 DNA follows: TGTGCCAGCACCTTTCGGGGGAGGGGGGGCTATGGCTACACCTTC.

This chain connects TRBV9 to TRBJ2-7, with 8 positions matching TRBD1. The CDR3 totals 14 residues. Germline V gives CDR1 SGDLS, CDR2 YYNGEE. V lost 0 bases, J lost 2 bases, and 1 base stayed unmatched. The CDR3 is CASSVGTGPYEQYF. In nucleotides, the CDR3 is TGTGCCAGCAGCGTAGGGACAGGGCCCTACGAGCAGTACTTC.

The V and J genes are TRBV27 and TRBJ2-1; possible D gene TRBD2, 5 bases. In germline, CDR1 is MNHEY, CDR2 SMNVEV (reference sequence). The CDR3 has 13 amino acids. Trimming cost V 8 bases and J 5 bases, with 13 bases left between them. This CDR3 is CASSLGENNEQFF. The CDR3 nucleotides are TGTGCCAGCTCACTGGGAGAGAACAATGAGCAGTTCTTC.

This rearrangement joins TRBV5-8 to TRBJ1-2; D is undetermined. The germline V gene encodes CDR1 SGHTS and CDR2 YDEGEE. The CDR3 contains 14 residues. V lost 3 bases and J lost 4, with 13 bases in between. The CDR3 DNA sequence: TGTGCCAGCAGCTCTCCGGGTCTCACCTATGGCTACACCTTC. Its translation: CASSSPGLTYGYTF. The full variable domain, in which reference TRBV5-8 and TRBJ1-2 provide the parts outside the CDR3, is EAGVTQSPTHLIKTRGQQATLRCSPISGHTSVYWYQQALGLGLQFLLWYDEGEERNRGNFPPRFSGRQFPNYSSELNVNALELEDSALYLCASSSPGLTYGYTFGSGTRLTVV.

The chain employs TRBV2 and TRBJ1-5, with 7 bases aligning to TRBD1. The V and J ends lost 1 base and 3 bases, in that order; junction bases with no gene match: 6. Germline V CDR1 and CDR2: SNHLY, FYNNEI. The CDR3 sequence is 16 residues long. The CDR3 DNA reads as TGTGCCAGCAGTGAAGATAGCAGGGGGACCAATCAGCCCCAGCATTTT. This sequence encodes CASSEDSRGTNQPQHF.

The chain links TRBV12-5 to TRBJ1-2; 9 bases are shared with TRBD1. The germline V gene encodes CDR1 LGHNT and CDR2 FRNRAP. The CDR3 spans 18 residues. J was trimmed by 3 bases and V by 1 base; bases with no gene match: 12. The CDR3 bases are TGTGCTAGTGGTTTGGCCGGACAGGGGAAGAAACTATACTATGGCTACACCTTC. Encoded protein: CASGLAGQGKKLYYGYTF.

V usage is TRBV7-2 and J usage is TRBJ2-7; 10 nucleotides agree with TRBD1. CDR1 is SGHTA, CDR2 FQGNSA, per germline. The CDR3 is made up of 19 amino acids. The trim removed 1 base at V and 0 bases at J, leaving 12 bases unmatched. This CDR3 is CASSLVPGQGLRSSYEQYF. The CDR3 DNA sequence: TGTGCCAGCAGCTTAGTTCCGGGACAGGGGCTGAGGAGCTCCTACGAGCAGTACTTC. The entire variable domain, with the rest obtained from reference TRBV7-2 and TRBJ2-7, is as follows: GAGVSQSPSNKVTEKGKDVELRCDPISGHTALYWYRQSLGQGLEFLIYFQGNSAPDKSGLPSDRFSAERTGGSVSTLTIQRTQQEDSAVYLCASSLVPGQGLRSSYEQYFGPGTRLTVT.

This chain connects TRBV7-8 to TRBJ1-1, with D unclear. V shed 5 bases and J shed 4 bases, with 11 bases lying between them. There are 13 residues in the CDR3. The germline gives CDR1 SGHVS, CDR2 FQNEAQ. CDR3 protein: CASSPYSGTEAFF. The CDR3 DNA reads TGTGCCAGCAGCCCGTACAGCGGCACTGAAGCTTTCTTT.

This sequence joins TRBV24-1 and TRBJ2-5; D is possibly TRBD1 (6 bases). Trimming pared 5 bases from V and 2 bases from J, leaving 8 bases between. Germline loops: CDR1 KGHDR, CDR2 SFDVKD. The CDR3 consists of 13 residues. The CDR3 DNA reads as TGTGCCACCAGTGTGGGGGCACAAGAGACCCAGTACTTC. Protein sequence: CATSVGAQETQYF.

This clone was counted a few times. The CDR3 bases are TGTGCCAGCAGCGGATTTGGGGGGGGGAACCCGAGGTCCTACAATGAGCAGTTCTTC. Encoded protein: CASSGFGGGNPRSYNEQFF. The chain has TRBV11-2 and TRBJ2-1; TRBD2 matches at 7 bases. Germline CDR1 and CDR2: SGHAT and FQNNGV. The V gene end was trimmed by 5 bases and the J gene end by 1 base; junction bases not matched to a gene: 17. The CDR3 has 19 residues.

This chain links TRBV12-3 or TRBV12-4 with TRBJ2-3; D remains ambiguous. V gave up 3 bases and J gave up 6 bases, with 4 bases separating them. There are 11 residues in the CDR3. CDR3 DNA sequence: TGTGCCAGCAGTTTGGAGGATACGCAGTATTTT. It yields the protein CASSLEDTQYF.

The chain has TRBV7-9 and TRBJ1-3, with D unresolved. Germline CDR1 is SEHNR and CDR2 is FQNEAQ (reference sequence). Trimming left V 5 bases short and J 0 bases short, with 11 bases between. The CDR3 consists of 15 residues. Written as DNA, the CDR3 is TGTGCCAGCAGCGCCGTATACGGCTCTGGAAACACCATATATTTT. Translated, it gives CASSAVYGSGNTIYF. Looking up the rest from reference TRBV7-9 and TRBJ1-3 gives the full variable domain: DTGVSQNPRHKITKRGQNVTFRCDPISEHNRLYWYRQTLGQGPEFLTYFQNEAQLEKSRLLSDRFSAERPKGSFSTLEIQRTEQGDSAMYLCASSAVYGSGNTIYFGEGSWLTVV.

This clone showed up just once. The chain recombines TRBV27 with TRBJ1-5, with D possibly matching TRBD1 (5 bases). This CDR3 has 15 amino acids. The germline CDR1 and CDR2 sequences are MNHEY and SMNVEV (reference sequence). V lost 3 bases and J lost 0, with 9 bases in between. CDR3 loop: CASSFGRASNQPQHF. Here the CDR3 DNA reads TGTGCCAGCAGTTTTGGCAGGGCTAGCAATCAGCCCCAGCATTTT.

This rearrangement joins TRBV19 to TRBJ1-4; perhaps TRBD1 as D (5 bases). Trimming removed 9 bases at V and 1 base at J, with 15 bases between. From germline, CDR1 is LNHDA and CDR2 SQIVND (reference sequence). The CDR3 consists of 15 residues. CDR3 amino acids: CASRPAGLTNEKLFF. CDR3 DNA: TGTGCCAGCAGGCCGGCAGGGTTAACTAATGAAAAACTGTTTTTT. Complete variable domain (other parts from reference TRBV19 and TRBJ1-4): DGGITQSPKYLFRKEGQNVTLSCEQNLNHDAMYWYRQDPGQGLRLIYYSQIVNDFQKGDIAEGYSVSREKKESFPLTVTSAQKNPTAFYLCASRPAGLTNEKLFFGSGTQLSVL.

The genes are TRBV18 and TRBJ2-5; 8 bases agree with TRBD2. Germline assignment: CDR1 KGHSH and CDR2 LQKENI. The CDR3 consists of 15 residues. V dropped 6 bases and J dropped 3; count of bases not matched to a gene: 9. In nucleotides, the CDR3 is TGTGCCAGCTCCCACTTAGGAGCGGGGGAAGAGACCCAGTACTTC. Its protein product is CASSHLGAGEETQYF.

On this clone: Compared with germline, one end of the junction differs, possibly owing to a read error. This sequence joins TRBV6-2 or TRBV6-3 and TRBJ2-5; TRBD1 might be the D (7 bases). Germline lookup yields CDR1 MNHEY and CDR2 SVGEGT. The CDR3 runs 18 residues. The CDR3 loop is CASSYSRPSQGRNETQYF. CDR3 nucleotides: TGTGCCAGCAGCTACTCCCGACCTTCACAGGGGAGGAACGAGACCCAGTACTTC.